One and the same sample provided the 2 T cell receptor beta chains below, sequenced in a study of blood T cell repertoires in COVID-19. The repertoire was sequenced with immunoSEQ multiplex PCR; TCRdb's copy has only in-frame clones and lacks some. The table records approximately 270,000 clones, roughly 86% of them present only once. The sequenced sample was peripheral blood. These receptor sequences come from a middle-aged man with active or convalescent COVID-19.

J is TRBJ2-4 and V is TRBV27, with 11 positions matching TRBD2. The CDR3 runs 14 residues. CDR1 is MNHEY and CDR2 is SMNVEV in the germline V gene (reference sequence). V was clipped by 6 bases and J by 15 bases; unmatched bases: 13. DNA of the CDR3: TGTGCCAGCAGCCCTGGGGTAGCGGGAGGGCGGAGGTACTTC. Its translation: CASSPGVAGGRRYF.

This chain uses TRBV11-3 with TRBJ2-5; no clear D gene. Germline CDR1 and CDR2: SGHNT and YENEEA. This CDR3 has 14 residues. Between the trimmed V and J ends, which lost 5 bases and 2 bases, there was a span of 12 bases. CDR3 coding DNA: TGTGCCAGCAGCCTCAGAGGTCCTCAAGAGACCCAGTACTTC. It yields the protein CASSLRGPQETQYF.